This TCR beta chain was captured by sequencing in a study of shared clonotypes between healthy human individuals. The overall study: CD4 naive cells filled three plates per donor, CD4 memory three, CD8 naive two and CD8 memory one.

The table came from immunoSEQ multiplex PCR; TCRdb's copy has only in-frame clones and leaves some out. Altogether 2 million to 2.5 million clones are present, 85% to 95% being singletons, with the ten largest covering 0.3% to 0.4%. The CDR3 extends over 13 amino acids. V shed 3 bases, J shed 10 bases, and the junction held 4 bases outside the gene matches. Germline values: CDR1 SEHNR, CDR2 FQNEAQ (reference sequence). This receptor was taken from a young man in good health. Some clones in this sample may be carry-over from other donors' samples. The chain recombines TRBV7-9 with TRBJ2-1, with 9 positions matching TRBD2. The material sequenced was naive CD4+ T cells from PBMCs. This sample's subset: CD45RA+ positively selected. The CDR3 is CASSFSGSEEQFF. CDR3 coding DNA: TGTGCCAGCAGCTTTAGCGGGAGCGAGGAGCAGTTCTTC. The full variable domain, in which reference TRBV7-9 and TRBJ2-1 provide the parts outside the CDR3, is DTGVSQNPRHKITKRGQNVTFRCDPISEHNRLYWYRQTLGQGPEFLTYFQNEAQLEKSRLLSDRFSAERPKGSFSTLEIQRTEQGDSAMYLCASSFSGSEEQFFGPGTRLTVL.